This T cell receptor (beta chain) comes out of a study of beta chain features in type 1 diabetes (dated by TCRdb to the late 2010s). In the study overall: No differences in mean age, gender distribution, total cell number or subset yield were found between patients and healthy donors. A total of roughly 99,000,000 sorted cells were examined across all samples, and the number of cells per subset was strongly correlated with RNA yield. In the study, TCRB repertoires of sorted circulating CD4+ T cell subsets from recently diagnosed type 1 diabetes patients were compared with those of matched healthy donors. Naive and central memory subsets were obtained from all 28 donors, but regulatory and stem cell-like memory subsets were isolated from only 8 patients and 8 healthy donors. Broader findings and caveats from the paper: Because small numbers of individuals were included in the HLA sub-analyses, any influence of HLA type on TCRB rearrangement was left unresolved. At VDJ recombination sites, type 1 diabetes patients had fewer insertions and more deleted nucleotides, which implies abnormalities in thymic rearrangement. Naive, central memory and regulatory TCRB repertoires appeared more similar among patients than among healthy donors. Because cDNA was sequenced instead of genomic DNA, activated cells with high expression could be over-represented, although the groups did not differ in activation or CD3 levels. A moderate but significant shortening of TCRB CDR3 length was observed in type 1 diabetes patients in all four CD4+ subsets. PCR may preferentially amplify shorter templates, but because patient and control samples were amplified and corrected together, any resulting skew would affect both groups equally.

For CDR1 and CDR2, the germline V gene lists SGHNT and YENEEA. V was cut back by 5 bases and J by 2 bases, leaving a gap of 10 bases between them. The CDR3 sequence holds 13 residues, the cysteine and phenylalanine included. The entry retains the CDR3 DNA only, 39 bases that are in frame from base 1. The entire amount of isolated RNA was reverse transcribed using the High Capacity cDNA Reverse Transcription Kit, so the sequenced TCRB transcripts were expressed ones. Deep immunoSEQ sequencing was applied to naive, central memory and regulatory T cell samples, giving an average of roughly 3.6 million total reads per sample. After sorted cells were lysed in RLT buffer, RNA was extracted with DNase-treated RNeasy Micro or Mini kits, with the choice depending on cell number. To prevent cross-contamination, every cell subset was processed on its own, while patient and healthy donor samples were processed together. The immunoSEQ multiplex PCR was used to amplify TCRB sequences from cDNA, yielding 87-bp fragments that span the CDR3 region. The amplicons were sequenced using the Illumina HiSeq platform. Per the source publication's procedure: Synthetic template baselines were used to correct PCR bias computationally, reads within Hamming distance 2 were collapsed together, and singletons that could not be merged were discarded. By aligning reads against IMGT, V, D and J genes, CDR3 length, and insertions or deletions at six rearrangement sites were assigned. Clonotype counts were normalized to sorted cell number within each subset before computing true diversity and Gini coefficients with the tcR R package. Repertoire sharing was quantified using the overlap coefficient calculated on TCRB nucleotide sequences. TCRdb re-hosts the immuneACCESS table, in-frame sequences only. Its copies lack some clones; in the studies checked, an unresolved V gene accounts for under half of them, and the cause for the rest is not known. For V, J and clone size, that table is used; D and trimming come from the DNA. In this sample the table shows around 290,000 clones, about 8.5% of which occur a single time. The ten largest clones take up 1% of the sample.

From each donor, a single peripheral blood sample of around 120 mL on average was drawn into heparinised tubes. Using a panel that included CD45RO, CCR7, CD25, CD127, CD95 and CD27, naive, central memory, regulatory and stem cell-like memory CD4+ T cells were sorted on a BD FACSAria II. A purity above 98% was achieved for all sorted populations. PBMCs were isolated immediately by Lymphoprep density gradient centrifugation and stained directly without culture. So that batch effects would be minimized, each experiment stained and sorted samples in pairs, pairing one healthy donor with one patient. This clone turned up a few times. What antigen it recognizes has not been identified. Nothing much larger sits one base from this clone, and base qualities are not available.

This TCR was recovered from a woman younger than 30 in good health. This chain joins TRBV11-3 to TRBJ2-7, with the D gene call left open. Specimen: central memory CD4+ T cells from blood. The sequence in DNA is TGTGCCAGCAGCGTGAGACACGCCTACGAGCAGTACTTC. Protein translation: CASSVRHAYEQYF.